This T cell receptor (beta chain) was identified during a study of CD4 T cells in relation to SARS-CoV-2 and coronaviruses. The study, taken as a whole, reports: Monoreactive clones expanded significantly more to SARS-CoV-2 than crossreactive clones did. The cross-reactivity analysis covered only spike protein, not other viral proteins. No donor gave both pre-pandemic and post-infection samples.

The germline gives CDR1 SNHLY, CDR2 FYNNEI. This CDR3 spans 14 amino acids. V was clipped by 4 bases and J by 0 bases, with 10 bases between them. Measured with immunoSEQ multiplex PCR; TCRdb has only the in-frame clones, and not every one. Among about 35,000 clones listed, around 77% were seen once. More than 7.5 x 10^4 naive or memory CD4+ cells were cultured with CEF peptides for roughly eleven days. To note about this clone: Its antigen is not known.

The chain recombines TRBV2 with TRBJ2-7; D is undetermined. The TCR sequence derives from an adult with COVID-19. Input material: memory CD4+ T cells from PBMCs, cultured in vitro. In DNA, the CDR3 is TGTGCCAGCAGTGTCATCAGGAGCTCCTACGAGCAGTACTTC. This sequence encodes CASSVIRSSYEQYF. The entire variable domain, with the rest obtained from reference TRBV2 and TRBJ2-7, is as follows: EPEVTQTPSHQVTQMGQEVILRCVPISNHLYFYWYRQILGQKVEFLVSFYNNEISEKSEIFDDQFSVERPDGSNFTLKIRSTKLEDSAMYFCASSVIRSSYEQYFGPGTRLTVT.